The sequence of this T cell receptor (beta chain) was determined in a study of Graves' ophthalmopathy and Graves' hyperthyroidism. Amplification of TCR beta CDR3 regions used RNA transcripts. The first-round RT-PCR employed HTBI primers together with the Qiagen OneStep RT-PCR kit. A multiplex PCR was then performed as the second round. TCRdb redid the calling of the multiplex PCR reads with MiXCR, one entry per CDR3 protein. The profile shows under 800,000 distinct CDR3 sequences, around a fifth of them singletons. This clonotype appeared many times. V lost 4 bases to trimming and J lost 5 bases, with 12 bases between them. The CDR3 is 13 amino acids. Per the germline V gene, CDR1 is KGHSH and CDR2 is LQKENI.

What was sequenced was peripheral blood. This chain joins TRBV18 and TRBJ2-7; no definite D call. This TCR was sampled from a woman between 18 and 29 years old with stable Graves' hyperthyroidism. Some clones in this sample may be carry-over from other donors' samples. The CDR3 here is CASSQGTGDEQYF. Here the CDR3 DNA reads TGTGCCAGCTCACAGGGTACTGGGGACGAGCAGTACTTC.